These T cell receptor beta chains were read from a single sample in a study of CD8+CD57+ T cells in acquired aplastic anemia. Using its own MiXCR run on the reads, TCRdb lists one record per CDR3 protein. The data show some 120,000 distinct CDR3 sequences, around 48% seen once. Sequencing was done on a sample of sorted CD4+, CD8+, or CD8+CD57+ T cells (not recorded which) from PBMCs. These receptors all come from a human donor in good health, serving as a control. Both conserved end residues are part of each CDR3.

TRBV19	TRBJ1-6	CASSIFLGPNSPLHF
TRBV2	TRBJ1-1	CASSESPGVAEAFF
TRBV7-2	TRBJ2-2	CASSPGGAGGELFF
TRBV6-5	TRBJ2-7	CASSYGTGAYEQYF
TRBV7-2	TRBJ2-4	CASSLIGQYF
TRBV11-1	TRBJ2-3	CASSSPLARGISSTDTQYF
TRBV4-3	TRBJ1-2	CASSQEAGGSYGYTF
TRBV5-6	TRBJ2-7	CASSFERYEQYF
TRBV7-9	TRBJ1-2	CASSLVFDGYTF
TRBV29-1	TRBJ1-1	CSVVQGTGEAFF
TRBV10-1	TRBJ2-1	CASSTGADNEQFF
TRBV5-1	TRBJ2-2	CASSYSTGPGELFF
TRBV20-1	TRBJ1-2	CSATDRGPYGYTF
TRBV7-9	TRBJ1-1	CASSSPGQLNTEAFF
TRBV7-2	TRBJ1-5	CASSTTGGVYQPQHF
TRBV19	TRBJ1-4	CAWSVGGSNEKLFF
TRBV7-3	TRBJ2-1	CASSLIPRSGATNEQFF
TRBV4-3	TRBJ2-1	CASSQEVGLQFF
TRBV6-1	TRBJ2-1	CASRTYNEQFF
TRBV20-1	TRBJ1-1	CSANRDSEAFF
TRBV12-3/TRBV12-4	TRBJ2-3	CASRPSYREKTDTQYF
TRBV4-3	TRBJ2-1	CASSPKSPSNEQFF
TRBV10-3	TRBJ2-1	CAISEVGENEQFF
TRBV7-2	TRBJ2-7	CASSLAIVDRGYEQYF
TRBV6-5	TRBJ2-3	CASSSILRGTDTQYF
TRBV5-6	TRBJ2-3	CASSLGYLKSTDTQYF
TRBV7-2	TRBJ2-7	CASSLGPPEEQYF
TRBV18	TRBJ1-2	CASSPTSGVFYGYTF
TRBV29-1	TRBJ1-2	CSVVRGGRGYTF
TRBV7-2	TRBJ2-3	CASSLIGGTDTQYF
TRBV2	TRBJ2-1	CASDRGNNEQFF
TRBV6-5	TRBJ2-2	CASSYSISGGADGELFF
TRBV10-3	TRBJ1-1	CAISRRDSTEAFF
TRBV5-4	TRBJ1-2	CASSSRGIYGYTF
TRBV20-1	TRBJ2-1	CSAGVEQFF
TRBV20-1	TRBJ1-5	CSASRRGQPQHF
TRBV2	TRBJ1-2	CASSWDRGPPGYTF
TRBV5-4	TRBJ1-3	CASSLGHRQGTGNTIYF
TRBV5-1	TRBJ1-6	CASFLDGSHRSPLHF
TRBV5-6	TRBJ1-3	CASTLQTGLSGNTIYF
TRBV3-1	TRBJ2-1	CASSDRTRGNNEQFF
TRBV11-2	TRBJ1-1	CASSFSGRVAFF
TRBV19	TRBJ2-5	CASNNGTEWETQYF
TRBV10-3	TRBJ2-7	CATSTGGTSRLYEQYF
TRBV6-1	TRBJ1-3	CASSPVRGPIYF
TRBV30	TRBJ1-4	CAWSVGVSEKLFF
TRBV19	TRBJ1-3	CASSIVRSSGNTIYF
TRBV7-9	TRBJ2-5	CASSEVGLDRGLGETQYF
TRBV7-2	TRBJ2-1	CASSSSTTKNEQFF
TRBV20-1	TRBJ1-5	CSASVTREMGQPQHF
TRBV5-1	TRBJ1-1	CASSLAGTANTEAFF